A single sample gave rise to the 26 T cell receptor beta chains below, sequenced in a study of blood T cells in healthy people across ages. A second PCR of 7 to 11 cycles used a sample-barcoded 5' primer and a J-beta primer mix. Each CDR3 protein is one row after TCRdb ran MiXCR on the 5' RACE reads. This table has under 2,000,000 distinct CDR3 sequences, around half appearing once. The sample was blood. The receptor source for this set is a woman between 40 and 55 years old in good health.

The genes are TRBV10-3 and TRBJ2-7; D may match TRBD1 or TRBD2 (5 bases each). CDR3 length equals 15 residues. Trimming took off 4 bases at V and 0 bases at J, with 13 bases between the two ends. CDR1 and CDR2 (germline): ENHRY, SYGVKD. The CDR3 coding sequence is TGTGCCATCAGTGGGGACGGTCCTAACTCCTACGAGCAGTACTTC. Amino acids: CAISGDGPNSYEQYF.

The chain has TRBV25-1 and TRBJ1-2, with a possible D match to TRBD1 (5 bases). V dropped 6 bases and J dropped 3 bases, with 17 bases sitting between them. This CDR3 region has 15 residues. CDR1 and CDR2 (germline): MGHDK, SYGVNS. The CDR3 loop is CASREVGADYYGYTF. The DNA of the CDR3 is TGTGCCAGCAGGGAAGTAGGGGCAGACTACTATGGCTACACCTTC.

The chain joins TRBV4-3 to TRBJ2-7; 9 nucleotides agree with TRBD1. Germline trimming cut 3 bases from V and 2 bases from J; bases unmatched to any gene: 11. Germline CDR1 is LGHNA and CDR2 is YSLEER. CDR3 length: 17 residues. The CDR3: CASSQAFGGQGPYEQYF. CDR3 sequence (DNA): TGCGCCAGCAGCCAGGCTTTTGGGGGACAGGGTCCCTACGAGCAGTACTTC.

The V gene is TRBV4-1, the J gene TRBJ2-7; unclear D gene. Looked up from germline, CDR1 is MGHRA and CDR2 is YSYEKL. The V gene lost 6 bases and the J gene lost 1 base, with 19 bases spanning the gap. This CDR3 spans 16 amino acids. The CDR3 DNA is TGCGCCAGCAGTAAAACAACGGCGGAGCCGTCCTACGAGCAGTACTTC. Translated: CASSKTTAEPSYEQYF.

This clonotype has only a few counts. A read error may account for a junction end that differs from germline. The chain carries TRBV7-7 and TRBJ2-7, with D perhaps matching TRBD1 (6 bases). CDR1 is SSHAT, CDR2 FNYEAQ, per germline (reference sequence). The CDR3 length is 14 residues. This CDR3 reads CASSPTDRHYEQYF. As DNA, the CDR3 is TGTGCTAGCAGCCCAACTGACAGGCACTACGAGCAGTACTTC.

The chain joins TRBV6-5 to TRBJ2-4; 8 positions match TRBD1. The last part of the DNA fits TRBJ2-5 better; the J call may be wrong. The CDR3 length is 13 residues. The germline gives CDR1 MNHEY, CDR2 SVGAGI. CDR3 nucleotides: TGTGCCAGCAGGAACAGGGGGTGGGAGACCCAGTACTTC. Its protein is CASRNRGWETQYF.

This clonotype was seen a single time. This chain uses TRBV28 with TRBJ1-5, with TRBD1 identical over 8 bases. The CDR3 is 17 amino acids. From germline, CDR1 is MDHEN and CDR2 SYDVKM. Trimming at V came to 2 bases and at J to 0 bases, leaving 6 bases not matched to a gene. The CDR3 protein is CASSLQGTGGSNQPQHF. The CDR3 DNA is TGTGCCAGCAGTTTACAAGGTACAGGGGGTAGCAATCAGCCCCAGCATTTT.

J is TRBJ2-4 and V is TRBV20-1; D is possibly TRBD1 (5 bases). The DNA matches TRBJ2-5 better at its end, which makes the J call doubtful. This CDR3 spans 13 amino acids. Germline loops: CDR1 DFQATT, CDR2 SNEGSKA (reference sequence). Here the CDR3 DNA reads TGCAGTGCCCGCGGCTGGGGCATGGAGACCCAGTACTTC. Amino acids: CSARGWGMETQYF.

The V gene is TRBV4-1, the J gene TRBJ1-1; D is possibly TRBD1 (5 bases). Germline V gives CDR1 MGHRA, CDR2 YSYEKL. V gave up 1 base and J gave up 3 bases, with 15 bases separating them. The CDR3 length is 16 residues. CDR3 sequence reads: CASSQGREGSDTEAFF. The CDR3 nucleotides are TGCGCCAGCAGCCAAGGCAGGGAGGGGTCGGACACTGAAGCTTTCTTT.

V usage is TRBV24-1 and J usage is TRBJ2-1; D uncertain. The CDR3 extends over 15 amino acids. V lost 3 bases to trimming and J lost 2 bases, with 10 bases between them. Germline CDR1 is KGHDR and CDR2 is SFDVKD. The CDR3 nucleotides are TGTGCCACCAGTGATACGAGACGGACCTACAATGAGCAGTTCTTC. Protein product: CATSDTRRTYNEQFF.

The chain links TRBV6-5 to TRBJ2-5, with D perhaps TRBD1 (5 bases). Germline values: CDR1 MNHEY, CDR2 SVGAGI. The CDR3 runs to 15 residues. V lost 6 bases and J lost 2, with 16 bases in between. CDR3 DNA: TGTGCCAGCAGGAGTTGGGGCGATATTCAAGAGACCCAGTACTTC. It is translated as CASRSWGDIQETQYF.

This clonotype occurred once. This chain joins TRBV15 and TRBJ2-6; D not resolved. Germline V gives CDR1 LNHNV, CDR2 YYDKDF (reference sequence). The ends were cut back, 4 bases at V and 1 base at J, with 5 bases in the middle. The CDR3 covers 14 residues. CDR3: CATSTSSGANVLTF. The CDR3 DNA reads TGTGCCACCAGCACGTCTTCTGGGGCCAACGTCCTGACTTTC.

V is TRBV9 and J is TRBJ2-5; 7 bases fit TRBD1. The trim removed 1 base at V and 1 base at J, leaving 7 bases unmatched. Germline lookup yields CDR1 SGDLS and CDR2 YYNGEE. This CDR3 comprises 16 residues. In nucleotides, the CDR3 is TGTGCCAGCAGCGTACGTACAGGGGCCACCCAAGAGACCCAGTACTTC. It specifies CASSVRTGATQETQYF.

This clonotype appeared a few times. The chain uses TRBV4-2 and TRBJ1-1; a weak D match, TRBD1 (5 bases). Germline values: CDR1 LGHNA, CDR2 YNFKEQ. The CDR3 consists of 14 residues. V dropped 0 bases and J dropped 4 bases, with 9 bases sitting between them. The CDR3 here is CASSQERGSTEAFF. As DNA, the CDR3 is TGTGCCAGCAGCCAAGAGCGGGGCAGCACTGAAGCTTTCTTT.

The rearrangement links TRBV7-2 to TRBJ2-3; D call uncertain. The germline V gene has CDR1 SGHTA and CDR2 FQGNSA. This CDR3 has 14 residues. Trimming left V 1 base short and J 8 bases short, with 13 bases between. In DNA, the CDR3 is TGTGCCAGCAGCTTAGGGGCCGACACTGGTACGCAGTATTTT. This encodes CASSLGADTGTQYF.

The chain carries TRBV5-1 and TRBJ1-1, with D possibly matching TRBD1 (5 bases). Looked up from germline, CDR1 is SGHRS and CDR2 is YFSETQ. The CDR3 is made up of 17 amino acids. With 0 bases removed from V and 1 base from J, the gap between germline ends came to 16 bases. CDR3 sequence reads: CASSLAISGTPNTEAFF. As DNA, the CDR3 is TGCGCCAGCAGCTTGGCGATTTCCGGGACGCCGAACACTGAAGCTTTCTTT.

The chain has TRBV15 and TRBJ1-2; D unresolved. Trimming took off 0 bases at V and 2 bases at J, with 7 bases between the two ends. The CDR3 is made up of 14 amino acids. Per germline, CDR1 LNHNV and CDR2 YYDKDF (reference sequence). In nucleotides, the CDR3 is TGTGCCACCAGCAGAGATTTCTTGAACTATGGCTACACCTTC. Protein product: CATSRDFLNYGYTF. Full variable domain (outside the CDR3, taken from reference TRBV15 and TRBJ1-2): DAMVIQNPRYQVTQFGKPVTLSCSQTLNHNVMYWYQQKSSQAPKLLFHYYDKDFNNEADTPDNFQSRRPNTSFCFLDIRSPGLGDTAMYLCATSRDFLNYGYTFGSGTRLTVV.

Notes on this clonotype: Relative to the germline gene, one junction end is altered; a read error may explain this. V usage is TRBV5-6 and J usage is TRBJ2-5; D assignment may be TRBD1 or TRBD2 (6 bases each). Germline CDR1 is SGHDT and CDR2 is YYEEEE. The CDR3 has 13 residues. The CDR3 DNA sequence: TGTGCCGGCAGCGTGGAGGGGGAAGAGACCCAGTACTTC. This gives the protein CAGSVEGEETQYF.

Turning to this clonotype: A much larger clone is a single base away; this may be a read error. This chain's CDR3 is CASSWSGGPTDTQYF. CDR3 DNA sequence: TGCGCCAGCAGCTGGTCAGGGGGCCCCACAGATACGCAGTATTTT. The chain carries TRBV5-1 and TRBJ2-3; 8 nucleotides match TRBD1. This CDR3 contains 15 residues. V shed 3 bases, J shed 2 bases, and the junction held 5 bases outside the gene matches. In germline, CDR1 is SGHRS, CDR2 YFSETQ.

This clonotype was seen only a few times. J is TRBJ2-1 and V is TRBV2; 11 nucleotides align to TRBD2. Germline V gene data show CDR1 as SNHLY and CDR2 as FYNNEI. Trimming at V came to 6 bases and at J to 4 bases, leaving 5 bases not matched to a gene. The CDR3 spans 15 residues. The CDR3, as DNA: TGTGCCAGCAGGCAAACTAGCGGGGGATACAATGAGCAGTTCTTC. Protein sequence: CASRQTSGGYNEQFF.

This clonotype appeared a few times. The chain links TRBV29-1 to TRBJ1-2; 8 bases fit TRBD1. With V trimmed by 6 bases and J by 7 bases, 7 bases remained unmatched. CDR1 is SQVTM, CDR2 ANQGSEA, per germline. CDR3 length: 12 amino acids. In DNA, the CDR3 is TGCAGCGTCGCAGGGGGCGCCGGTGGCTACACCTTC. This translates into CSVAGGAGGYTF.

CDR3 sequence (DNA): TGCGCCAGCAGCCAAACGACCCAGGGTCCACACAATGAGCAGTTCTTC. Translated, it gives CASSQTTQGPHNEQFF. The gene calls are TRBV5-1 and TRBJ2-1, with a possible D match to TRBD1 (5 bases). The CDR3 loop spans 16 amino acids. The V gene lost 4 bases and the J gene lost 5 bases, with 19 bases spanning the gap. Germline lookup yields CDR1 SGHRS and CDR2 YFSETQ.

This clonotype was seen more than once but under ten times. The CDR3 bases are TGCGCCAGCAGCCAGCGAGCGGGTGGGGGAGATACGCAGTATTTT. It yields the protein CASSQRAGGGDTQYF. The V and J genes are TRBV4-3 and TRBJ2-3, with D perhaps TRBD2 (6 bases). CDR1 is LGHNA, CDR2 YSLEER, per germline. Trimming left V 3 bases short and J 5 bases short, with 15 bases between. This CDR3 has 15 residues.

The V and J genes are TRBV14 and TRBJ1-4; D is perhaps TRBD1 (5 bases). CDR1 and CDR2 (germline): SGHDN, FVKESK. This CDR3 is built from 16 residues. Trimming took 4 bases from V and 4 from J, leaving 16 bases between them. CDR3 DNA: TGTGCCAGCAGCCTACCAGTCGGGACGGTTAATGAAAAACTGTTTTTT. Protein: CASSLPVGTVNEKLFF.

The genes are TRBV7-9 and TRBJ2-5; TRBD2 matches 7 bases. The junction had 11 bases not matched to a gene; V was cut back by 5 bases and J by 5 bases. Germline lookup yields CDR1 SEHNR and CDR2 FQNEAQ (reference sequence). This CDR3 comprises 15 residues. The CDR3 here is CASSPPRGMGETQYF. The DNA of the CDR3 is TGTGCCAGCAGCCCACCGCGGGGGATGGGGGAGACCCAGTACTTC.

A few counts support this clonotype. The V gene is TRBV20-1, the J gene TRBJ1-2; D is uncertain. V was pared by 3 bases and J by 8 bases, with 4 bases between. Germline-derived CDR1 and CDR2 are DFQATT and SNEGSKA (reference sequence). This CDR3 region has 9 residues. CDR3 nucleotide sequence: TGCAGTGCTAGTCGGGGCTACACCTTC. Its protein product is CSASRGYTF.